The rows below give T cell receptor beta chains drawn from one sample of a study of cytomegalovirus exposure and HLA in healthy donors. Assay used: immunoSEQ multiplex PCR; TCRdb lists only in-frame clones, some missing. The repertoire holds 200,000 or so clones, with about 79% as singletons. The sample taken for sequencing was PBMCs. All receptors derive from a man between 18 and 35 years old in good health and CMV-seronegative. CDR3s leave out the opening cysteine and the closing phenylalanine or tryptophan. Some rows have no size entry. The others give once, few or many, or a class for an expanded clone.

CDR3 protein: ASSHPVAKNIQY; J gene: TRBJ2-4; V gene: TRBV5-6; CDR3 length: 12; clone size: -
CDR3 protein: ASGDRATGELF; J gene: TRBJ2-2; V gene: TRBV7-9; CDR3 length: 11; clone size: -
CDR3 protein: ARSVGGLACDEQF; J gene: TRBJ2-1; V gene: TRBV7-5; CDR3 length: 13; clone size: few
CDR3 protein: ASSLDPRGTEAF; J gene: TRBJ1-1; V gene: TRBV7-2; CDR3 length: 12; clone size: -
CDR3 protein: ASSLVGGNTEAF; J gene: TRBJ1-1; V gene: TRBV5-5; CDR3 length: 12; clone size: few
CDR3 protein: ASRQGETQY; J gene: TRBJ2-5; V gene: TRBV2; CDR3 length: 9; clone size: -
CDR3 protein: ASSVQPSGSGTGELF; J gene: TRBJ2-2; V gene: TRBV9; CDR3 length: 15; clone size: -
CDR3 protein: ASSLERLAGNTGELF; J gene: TRBJ2-2; V gene: TRBV7-6; CDR3 length: 15; clone size: few
CDR3 protein: ASSLVADSPLH; J gene: TRBJ1-6; V gene: TRBV27; CDR3 length: 11; clone size: -
CDR3 protein: ASSEAGGKSYGYT; J gene: TRBJ1-2; V gene: TRBV6-1; CDR3 length: 13; clone size: -
CDR3 protein: ASSQQGAGGELF; J gene: TRBJ2-2; V gene: TRBV4-3; CDR3 length: 12; clone size: once
CDR3 protein: ASNDRLSEQY; J gene: TRBJ2-7; V gene: TRBV6-6; CDR3 length: 10; clone size: -
CDR3 protein: ASSMTGGYGYT; J gene: TRBJ1-2; V gene: TRBV6-5; CDR3 length: 11; clone size: -
CDR3 protein: ASSLWDNSEYEQY; J gene: -; V gene: TRBV4-3; CDR3 length: 13; clone size: -
CDR3 protein: ASSPPGLQRTQY; J gene: TRBJ2-3; V gene: TRBV11-3; CDR3 length: 12; clone size: -
CDR3 protein: ASSLLGSGTEAF; J gene: TRBJ1-1; V gene: TRBV7-8; CDR3 length: 12; clone size: -
CDR3 protein: ASKGVGIDTQY; J gene: TRBJ2-3; V gene: TRBV28; CDR3 length: 11; clone size: -
CDR3 protein: ASSFRTGELF; J gene: TRBJ2-2; V gene: TRBV7-3; CDR3 length: 10; clone size: -
CDR3 protein: ASSQTGTENSPLH; J gene: TRBJ1-6; V gene: TRBV4-3; CDR3 length: 13; clone size: few
CDR3 protein: ASSLSTGGFMNTEAF; J gene: TRBJ1-1; V gene: TRBV28; CDR3 length: 15; clone size: once
CDR3 protein: SVEITQGTEAF; J gene: TRBJ1-1; V gene: TRBV29-1; CDR3 length: 11; clone size: -
CDR3 protein: ASSLGIQGPPYEQY; J gene: TRBJ2-7; V gene: TRBV7-2; CDR3 length: 14; clone size: once
CDR3 protein: ASSLASGGLSGELF; J gene: TRBJ2-2; V gene: TRBV11-2; CDR3 length: 14; clone size: -
CDR3 protein: ASSAGTGDTEAF; J gene: TRBJ1-1; V gene: TRBV9; CDR3 length: 12; clone size: -
CDR3 protein: ASSLGGGSETEAF; J gene: TRBJ1-1; V gene: TRBV5-4; CDR3 length: 13; clone size: -
CDR3 protein: ASSQVNGRASNTGELF; J gene: TRBJ2-2; V gene: TRBV4-2; CDR3 length: 16; clone size: few
CDR3 protein: SVERDSYGYT; J gene: TRBJ1-2; V gene: TRBV29-1; CDR3 length: 10; clone size: -
CDR3 protein: ASSLSFGGGIDTDTQY; J gene: TRBJ2-3; V gene: TRBV28; CDR3 length: 16; clone size: -
CDR3 protein: ASGMRDREDGYT; J gene: TRBJ1-2; V gene: TRBV9; CDR3 length: 12; clone size: once
CDR3 protein: ASSFGGREQY; J gene: TRBJ2-7; V gene: TRBV7-9; CDR3 length: 10; clone size: once
CDR3 protein: ASSAGDPSTDTQY; J gene: TRBJ2-3; V gene: TRBV5-6; CDR3 length: 13; clone size: few
CDR3 protein: ASSVFRSLDTQY; J gene: TRBJ2-3; V gene: TRBV2; CDR3 length: 12; clone size: -
CDR3 protein: VSSLYGTHTDTQY; J gene: TRBJ2-3; V gene: TRBV5-5; CDR3 length: 13; clone size: -
CDR3 protein: ASRRQGSFSNYGYT; J gene: TRBJ1-2; V gene: TRBV27; CDR3 length: 14; clone size: few
CDR3 protein: ASSLGGLNEAF; J gene: TRBJ1-1; V gene: TRBV7-2; CDR3 length: 11; clone size: -
CDR3 protein: ASGDSGADYEQY; J gene: TRBJ2-7; V gene: TRBV14; CDR3 length: 12; clone size: -
CDR3 protein: ASSQDPRDTSSSYGYT; J gene: TRBJ1-2; V gene: TRBV4-1; CDR3 length: 16; clone size: few
CDR3 protein: ASSRRDYVTDTQY; J gene: TRBJ2-3; V gene: TRBV7-2; CDR3 length: 13; clone size: -
CDR3 protein: ASSYSWAYGYT; J gene: TRBJ1-2; V gene: TRBV6-5; CDR3 length: 11; clone size: once
CDR3 protein: SVRTGPYEQY; J gene: TRBJ2-7; V gene: TRBV29-1; CDR3 length: 10; clone size: -
CDR3 protein: AISEYRDRVDEKLF; J gene: TRBJ1-4; V gene: TRBV10-3; CDR3 length: 14; clone size: -
CDR3 protein: STSTTQGAYGYT; J gene: TRBJ1-2; V gene: TRBV29-1; CDR3 length: 12; clone size: -
CDR3 protein: ASSFGLPANYGYT; J gene: TRBJ1-2; V gene: TRBV27; CDR3 length: 13; clone size: -
CDR3 protein: ASIAAGGEETQY; J gene: TRBJ2-5; V gene: TRBV6-6; CDR3 length: 12; clone size: -
CDR3 protein: AISDFQGNTEAF; J gene: TRBJ1-1; V gene: TRBV10-3; CDR3 length: 12; clone size: -
CDR3 protein: ATRQGATDTQY; J gene: TRBJ2-3; V gene: TRBV2; CDR3 length: 11; clone size: -
CDR3 protein: ASSPRVDSYNEQF; J gene: TRBJ2-1; V gene: TRBV7-9; CDR3 length: 13; clone size: few
CDR3 protein: SSSLESGRYGYT; J gene: TRBJ1-2; V gene: TRBV7-9; CDR3 length: 12; clone size: -
CDR3 protein: ASSGLNNEQF; J gene: TRBJ2-1; V gene: TRBV19; CDR3 length: 10; clone size: -
CDR3 protein: ASSLDRGTNTEAF; J gene: TRBJ1-1; V gene: TRBV7-9; CDR3 length: 13; clone size: -
CDR3 protein: ASSLDRDNSYEQY; J gene: TRBJ2-7; V gene: TRBV27; CDR3 length: 13; clone size: -